The clone carrying this T cell receptor beta chain was counted a few times. Antigen: not known. Unique molecular identifiers had been added to the TCR beta cDNA libraries. Some 500,000 cDNA molecules were obtained per 1 to 10 million input T cells. TCRdb analysed the PCR reads with MiXCR anew, one entry per CDR3 protein. The sample includes roughly 540,000 distinct CDR3 sequences, 34% seen only once; the top ten take 6%. This sample stems from a study of post-analysis software for immune sequencing data. Overall study context: Relapsing-remitting, secondary progressive and progressive-relapsing forms of multiple sclerosis all featured among disease courses. Findings of the study overall: By F measure, samples from a shared preparation batch strongly co-clustered. Multiple sclerosis was associated with a significant reduction in normalized Chao1 diversity relative to controls.

The TCR sequence derives from a girl younger than 18 with multiple sclerosis. Material: blood.

The CDR3 DNA reads as TGTGCCAGCAGCATCAGGACAGGGGGCGTTGAAAAACTGTTTTTT. Protein sequence: CASSIRTGGVEKLFF. V usage is TRBV7-2 and J usage is TRBJ1-4; 11 nucleotides match TRBD1. The CDR3 spans 15 residues. Germline CDR1 SGHTA, CDR2 FQGNSA. V lost 5 bases and J lost 7; bases outside the gene matches: 6.